This is a list of T cell receptor beta chains from one sample in a study of vaccination and CD4 T cells after COVID-19. TCRdb used MiXCR to reprocess the PCR reads, holding one entry per CDR3 protein. The data contain about 12,000 distinct CDR3 sequences, roughly 66% of them seen just once; the ten biggest clones take up approximately 13%. These receptors' targets are unknown. Sequenced input: CD4+ T cells from blood, cultured in vitro. The source of these receptors is a human donor who had recovered from COVID-19. The CDR3 runs from the conserved cysteine through the conserved F or W. Each record gives: V gene, clone size, J gene, D gene, CDR3 protein, CDR3 DNA. A D gene is named only where the DNA matches it firmly. A row's size may be missing; if present it is once, few, many or a size class.

V gene: TRBV7-9; clone size: once; J gene: TRBJ2-6; D gene: -; CDR3 protein: CASSQEWDGSSGANVLTF; CDR3 DNA: TGTGCCAGCAGCCAAGAATGGGACGGAAGCTCTGGGGCCAACGTCCTGACTTTC
V gene: TRBV2; clone size: -; J gene: TRBJ1-6; D gene: -; CDR3 protein: CASSVDPQGGSYNSPLHF; CDR3 DNA: TGTGCCAGCAGTGTGGACCCTCAAGGGGGCTCCTATAATTCACCCCTCCACTTT
V gene: TRBV30; clone size: -; J gene: TRBJ1-5; D gene: -; CDR3 protein: CAWSAQGGGQPQHF; CDR3 DNA: TGTGCCTGGAGTGCCCAGGGAGGCGGGCAGCCCCAGCATTTT
V gene: TRBV10-3; clone size: -; J gene: TRBJ2-7; D gene: TRBD2; CDR3 protein: CAISAMRETGEQYF; CDR3 DNA: TGTGCCATCAGTGCGATGCGGGAGACGGGGGAGCAGTACTTC
V gene: TRBV5-4; clone size: -; J gene: TRBJ1-1; D gene: TRBD1; CDR3 protein: CASSLAGQGSNTEAFF; CDR3 DNA: TGTGCCAGCAGCCTAGCGGGACAGGGATCGAACACTGAAGCTTTCTTT
V gene: TRBV6-5; clone size: -; J gene: TRBJ1-5; D gene: -; CDR3 protein: CASSLTDRYSNQPQHF; CDR3 DNA: TGTGCCAGCAGTTTAACAGACAGGTATAGCAATCAGCCCCAGCATTTT
V gene: TRBV20-1; clone size: few; J gene: TRBJ1-5; D gene: -; CDR3 protein: CSARDLRGMGNQPQHF; CDR3 DNA: TGCAGTGCTAGAGATCTCCGGGGGATGGGCAATCAGCCCCAGCATTTT
V gene: TRBV20-1; clone size: few; J gene: TRBJ2-7; D gene: TRBD2; CDR3 protein: CSATTGLAGEYEQYF; CDR3 DNA: TGCAGTGCCACAACAGGACTAGCGGGAGAGTACGAGCAGTACTTC
V gene: TRBV12-3/TRBV12-4; clone size: -; J gene: TRBJ2-1; D gene: TRBD2; CDR3 protein: CASWGTSPYNEQFF; CDR3 DNA: TGTGCCAGTTGGGGGACTAGCCCATACAATGAGCAGTTCTTC
V gene: TRBV24-1; clone size: -; J gene: TRBJ2-3; D gene: TRBD2; CDR3 protein: CATSEPGLAGRDTQYF; CDR3 DNA: TGTGCCACCAGTGAACCGGGACTAGCGGGACGGGATACGCAGTATTTT
V gene: TRBV29-1; clone size: -; J gene: TRBJ1-2; D gene: -; CDR3 protein: CSVVQGQGYTF; CDR3 DNA: TGCAGCGTTGTTCAGGGCCAGGGCTACACCTTC
V gene: TRBV5-4; clone size: -; J gene: TRBJ2-1; D gene: TRBD2; CDR3 protein: CASRSSGRDEQFF; CDR3 DNA: TGTGCCAGCCGCTCTAGCGGGAGAGATGAGCAGTTCTTC
V gene: TRBV28; clone size: -; J gene: TRBJ2-2; D gene: -; CDR3 protein: CASSLSRTGELFF; CDR3 DNA: TGTGCCAGCAGTTTATCTAGGACCGGGGAGCTGTTTTTT
V gene: TRBV20-1; clone size: medium-sized; J gene: TRBJ2-5; D gene: -; CDR3 protein: CSARASEFRETQYF; CDR3 DNA: TGCAGTGCTAGGGCTAGCGAGTTTCGAGAGACCCAGTACTTC
V gene: TRBV2; clone size: -; J gene: TRBJ1-6; D gene: TRBD1; CDR3 protein: CASGRDRSSPLHF; CDR3 DNA: TGTGCCAGCGGGAGGGACAGGTCTTCACCCCTCCACTTT
V gene: TRBV20-1; clone size: -; J gene: TRBJ2-2; D gene: TRBD2; CDR3 protein: CSAGGLAGKNTGELFF; CDR3 DNA: TGCAGTGCTGGTGGACTAGCGGGAAAGAACACCGGGGAGCTGTTTTTT
V gene: TRBV6-1; clone size: -; J gene: TRBJ2-7; D gene: -; CDR3 protein: CASTGRGYEQYF; CDR3 DNA: TGTGCCAGCACCGGGCGAGGTTACGAGCAGTACTTC
V gene: TRBV11-2; clone size: few; J gene: TRBJ2-3; D gene: -; CDR3 protein: CASSLRLDSDTQYF; CDR3 DNA: TGTGCCAGCAGCTTAAGACTTGACTCAGATACGCAGTATTTT
V gene: TRBV7-2; clone size: -; J gene: TRBJ1-6; D gene: TRBD1; CDR3 protein: CASSLVDRDNSPLHF; CDR3 DNA: TGTGCCAGCAGCTTAGTAGACAGGGATAATTCACCCCTCCACTTT
V gene: TRBV20-1; clone size: -; J gene: TRBJ1-6; D gene: -; CDR3 protein: CSARFREGRNNSPLHF; CDR3 DNA: TGCAGTGCTAGGTTTCGGGAGGGCCGTAATAATTCACCCCTCCACTTT
V gene: TRBV29-1; clone size: few; J gene: TRBJ2-5; D gene: -; CDR3 protein: CSVAGQETQYF; CDR3 DNA: TGCAGCGTTGCGGGGCAAGAGACCCAGTACTTC
V gene: TRBV18; clone size: -; J gene: TRBJ2-3; D gene: -; CDR3 protein: CASSPGGEVTQYF; CDR3 DNA: TGTGCCAGCTCACCAGGGGGAGAGGTTACGCAGTATTTT
V gene: TRBV7-9; clone size: -; J gene: TRBJ1-6; D gene: -; CDR3 protein: CASSLSGGSGNSPLHF; CDR3 DNA: TGTGCCAGCAGCCTCTCGGGGGGGAGCGGTAATTCACCCCTCCACTTT
V gene: TRBV28; clone size: -; J gene: TRBJ1-5; D gene: -; CDR3 protein: CASSSFFRTDGNQPQHF; CDR3 DNA: TGTGCCAGCAGTTCTTTCTTTCGGACAGACGGGAATCAGCCCCAGCATTTT
V gene: TRBV5-4; clone size: -; J gene: TRBJ1-1; D gene: -; CDR3 protein: CASTRQTPNTEAFF; CDR3 DNA: TGTGCCAGCACTCGCCAGACACCGAACACTGAAGCTTTCTTT
V gene: TRBV7-3; clone size: -; J gene: TRBJ2-3; D gene: TRBD1; CDR3 protein: CASSLTGQVTDTQYF; CDR3 DNA: TGTGCCAGCAGCTTAACGGGACAGGTAACAGATACGCAGTATTTT